This T cell receptor beta chain originates from a study of T cell responses to AZD1222 COVID-19 vaccine. The CDR3 runs to 14 residues. The ends were cut back, 7 bases at V and 3 bases at J, with 13 bases in the middle. Germline V gene lookup returns CDR1 MDHEN and CDR2 SYDVKM. As for this clone: Its antigen remains unidentified.

Study-wide results and limits: The donor group comprised mostly white British people and more females; the analysis possibly underestimated clonal diversity.

The method was immunoSEQ multiplex PCR; TCRdb's version includes in-frame clones alone and lacks a portion of them. This table holds 100,000 or so clones, 85% to 90% found once. The sample consisted of peripheral blood, taken on day 0 of AZD1222 vaccination. The rearrangement joins TRBV28 to TRBJ1-5; TRBD1 is a possible D gene (6 bases). The clonotype originates from an adult in good health. This CDR3 reads CASTPDRSNQPQHF. CDR3 DNA: TGTGCCAGCACTCCAGACAGGTCCAATCAGCCCCAGCATTTT.